This TCR beta chain is from a study of cytomegalovirus exposure and HLA in healthy donors. The ends were cut back, 5 bases at V and 8 bases at J, with 9 bases in the middle. The CDR3 is 11 residues long. The germline CDR1 and CDR2 sequences are SNHLY and FYNNEI. Primers for the PCR totalled 60 Vbeta and 13 Jbeta. Study processing details: It was a later analysis that counted 83 million or so unique TCR beta chains, of which approximately 9.9 million were shared. Measured with immunoSEQ multiplex PCR; TCRdb has only the in-frame clones, and not every one. V, J and clone size are taken as reported in that table, and D and trimming were inferred from the DNA itself. The top ten hold around 15% of the sample, which has more than 110,000 clones, 70% to 75% seen once.

The clonotype comes from a human donor in good health. What was sequenced was PBMCs. The V and J genes are TRBV2 and TRBJ1-2, with a tentative D call TRBD1 (6 bases). The CDR3 DNA follows: TGTGCCAGCAGTTACGACAGGGGCTACACCTTC. Its protein product is CASSYDRGYTF. Full variable domain (remainder filled in from reference TRBV2 and TRBJ1-2): EPEVTQTPSHQVTQMGQEVILRCVPISNHLYFYWYRQILGQKVEFLVSFYNNEISEKSEIFDDQFSVERPDGSNFTLKIRSTKLEDSAMYFCASSYDRGYTFGSGTRLTVV.